These 22 T cell receptor beta chains were sequenced from one sample in a study of T cells in Graves' hyperthyroidism and ophthalmopathy. TCR beta CDR3 sequences were amplified from RNA transcripts. Primed by the HTBI set, a first-round RT-PCR was run on the TCR CDR3. TCRdb fed the multiplex PCR reads into MiXCR, producing one record per CDR3 protein. The sample holds roughly 160,000 distinct CDR3 sequences, about 9% seen once. Sequencing was carried out using blood. The receptors were gathered from a woman younger than 30 with Graves' hyperthyroidism that later progressed to Graves' ophthalmopathy.

In its sample, this clonotype was seen many times. This chain links TRBV3-1 with TRBJ1-5; D remains ambiguous. Trimming removed 4 bases at V and 6 bases at J, with 7 bases between. In germline, CDR1 is LGHDT, CDR2 YNNKEL (reference sequence). CDR3 size: 12 residues. Here the CDR3 DNA reads TGTGCCAGCAGCCTGGGGTCTCAGCCCCAGCATTTT. Amino acid sequence: CASSLGSQPQHF. Based on the CDR3 plus reference TRBV3-1 and TRBJ1-5, the full variable domain is DTAVSQTPKYLVTQMGNDKSIKCEQNLGHDTMYWYKQDSKKFLKIMFSYNNKELIINETVPNRFSPKSPDKAHLNLHINSLELGDSAVYFCASSLGSQPQHFGDGTRLSIL.

This clonotype was detected many times. The J gene is TRBJ2-5, the V gene TRBV2; 8 positions agree with TRBD2. Germline CDR1 SNHLY, CDR2 FYNNEI. The CDR3 sequence is 15 residues long. Unmatched junction bases numbered 10, after V lost 5 bases and J lost 5 bases. CDR3 DNA sequence: TGTGCCAGCAGTATTTCATGGACTAGCTATGAGACCCAGTACTTC. This gives the protein CASSISWTSYETQYF.

This clonotype was recorded a few times. This CDR3 reads CASRGGDEQFF. In nucleotides, the CDR3 is TGTGCCAGCAGGGGGGGCGACGAGCAGTTCTTC. The chain joins TRBV4-2 to TRBJ2-1, with D perhaps TRBD1 or TRBD2 (6 bases each). This CDR3 contains 11 residues. The germline V gene encodes CDR1 LGHNA and CDR2 YNFKEQ. V lost 6 bases and J lost 10, with 10 bases in between.

This clonotype was observed at least ten times. J is TRBJ2-1 and V is TRBV20-1, with 8 bases matching TRBD2. The CDR3 contains 16 residues. Germline CDR1 is DFQATT and CDR2 is SNEGSKA (reference sequence). V lost 3 bases to trimming and J lost 0 bases; unmatched junction nucleotides: 7. The CDR3 loop reads CSASRREVSSYNEQFF. DNA of the CDR3: TGCAGTGCTAGTAGGCGGGAGGTGAGCTCCTACAATGAGCAGTTCTTC.

In its sample, this clonotype was seen a few times. The V call is TRBV4-2, the J call TRBJ2-5; tentatively, D is TRBD1 (5 bases). This CDR3 is 15 amino acids long. V lost 0 bases and J lost 3, with 11 bases in between. CDR1 LGHNA and CDR2 YNFKEQ come from the germline V gene. DNA for the CDR3: TGTGCCAGCAGCCAAGAAGGCCAGGACAAAGAGACCCAGTACTTC. It is translated as CASSQEGQDKETQYF.

The sample holds many counts of this clonotype. The chain has TRBV12-3 or TRBV12-4 and TRBJ1-2, with D possibly matching TRBD1 (5 bases). The CDR3 is 15 residues long. Trimming took 7 bases from V and 3 from J, leaving 18 bases between them. The CDR3 bases are TGTGCCAGCACCCGGTCCCGCAGGGCTTACTATGGCTACACCTTC. This gives the protein CASTRSRRAYYGYTF.

This clonotype was detected ten times or more. This rearrangement joins TRBV2 to TRBJ1-6; no definite D call. The CDR3 is made up of 11 amino acids. V was trimmed by 1 base and J by 10 bases, leaving 2 bases between them. Germline assignment: CDR1 SNHLY and CDR2 FYNNEI. The CDR3 coding sequence is TGTGCCAGCAGTGAAGGGTCACCCCTCCACTTT. It is translated as CASSEGSPLHF.

Details on this clonotype: This may be a read error, as it is one base from a much larger clone. The V gene is TRBV5-6, the J gene TRBJ2-1, with 11 bases fitting TRBD2. The CDR3 has 16 residues. Per germline, CDR1 SGHDT and CDR2 YYEEEE. The CDR3 reads CARSLQGSGGAGEQFF. The CDR3 DNA reads as TGTGCCAGAAGCTTGCAAGGTAGCGGGGGGGCTGGTGAGCAGTTCTTC.

This clonotype was counted between two and nine times. The J gene is TRBJ2-1, the V gene TRBV6-1; possibly TRBD1 or TRBD2 for D (5 bases each). From germline, CDR1 is MNHNS and CDR2 SASEGT. This CDR3 contains 14 residues. Trimming stripped 5 bases from V and 0 bases from J, with 8 bases between. Written as DNA, the CDR3 is TGTGCCAGCAGTATGGGGGACTCCTACAATGAGCAGTTCTTC. Amino acid sequence: CASSMGDSYNEQFF.

This clonotype was seen ten or more times. V and J are TRBV7-3 and TRBJ2-1; TRBD2 matches 10 bases. V shed 5 bases and J 8 bases; nucleotides not matched to a gene: 9. This CDR3 has 15 amino acids. Germline lookup yields CDR1 SGHTA and CDR2 FQGTGA. The CDR3 nucleotides read TGTGCCAGCAGCCTACTAGCGGGACGCGTCGATGAGCAGTTCTTC. This codes for CASSLLAGRVDEQFF.

This clonotype was seen ten or more times. The rearrangement links TRBV2 to TRBJ1-1; D not certain. The V end was cut by 1 base, the J end by 9 bases, with 6 bases between. Germline V gene sequence: CDR1 SNHLY, CDR2 FYNNEI. The CDR3 covers 11 residues. CDR3 bases: TGTGCCAGCAGTGAAGGGGATAAAGCTTTCTTT. The encoded protein is CASSEGDKAFF. Complete variable domain (other parts from reference TRBV2 and TRBJ1-1): EPEVTQTPSHQVTQMGQEVILRCVPISNHLYFYWYRQILGQKVEFLVSFYNNEISEKSEIFDDQFSVERPDGSNFTLKIRSTKLEDSAMYFCASSEGDKAFFGQGTRLTVV.

Many counts were recorded for this clonotype. The J gene is TRBJ2-1, the V gene TRBV18; D remains unclear. V was clipped by 3 bases and J by 3 bases, with 9 bases between them. The CDR3 runs to 14 residues. Germline lookup yields CDR1 KGHSH and CDR2 LQKENI. CDR3 region: CASSPMASYNEQFF. Written as DNA, the CDR3 is TGTGCCAGCTCACCGATGGCTAGCTACAATGAGCAGTTCTTC.

Ten or more counts support this clonotype. The chain recombines TRBV20-1 with TRBJ1-5; D ambiguous. Looked up from germline, CDR1 is DFQATT and CDR2 is SNEGSKA (reference sequence). This CDR3 contains 16 residues. V was shortened by 0 bases and J by 0 bases, with 12 bases between the two germline ends. DNA for the CDR3: TGCAGTGCTAGAGATTGGACGTCAGTTAGCAATCAGCCCCAGCATTTT. Protein product: CSARDWTSVSNQPQHF.

Many counts were recorded for this clonotype. The chain joins TRBV20-1 to TRBJ2-7; perhaps TRBD2 as D (6 bases). The CDR3 extends over 14 amino acids. V was shortened by 0 bases and J by 0 bases, with 9 bases between the two germline ends. Germline assignment: CDR1 DFQATT and CDR2 SNEGSKA (reference sequence). The DNA of the CDR3 is TGCAGTGCTAGAGATCGGGGGTCCTCCTACGAGCAGTACTTC. It specifies CSARDRGSSYEQYF.

This clonotype was recorded at least ten times. V and J are TRBV28 and TRBJ1-1; D is possibly TRBD1 (5 bases). Per the germline V gene, CDR1 is MDHEN and CDR2 is SYDVKM. The CDR3 length is 16 residues. The germline V and J ends were trimmed by 5 bases and 2 bases, with 18 bases remaining between them. The CDR3 DNA follows: TGTGCCAGCAGTCAAAAGACAGACCGATTCAACACTGAAGCTTTCTTT. Translated: CASSQKTDRFNTEAFF.

The sample holds many counts of this clonotype. The chain employs TRBV2 and TRBJ1-3; the D gene is possibly TRBD1 (6 bases). V lost 2 bases and J lost 0, with 17 bases in between. This CDR3 comprises 18 residues. Germline values: CDR1 SNHLY, CDR2 FYNNEI. The CDR3 region has the DNA TGTGCCAGCAGTGAATATCGGGGGGGCCCCAGCTCTGGAAACACCATATATTTT. Amino acid sequence: CASSEYRGGPSSGNTIYF.

The table lists this clonotype with many counts. The genes are TRBV18 and TRBJ2-5; no firm D call. In germline, CDR1 is KGHSH, CDR2 LQKENI. The CDR3 totals 13 residues. Trimming removed 4 bases from V and 3 bases from J, with 9 bases in between. CDR3 amino acids: CASSLVTEETQYF. CDR3 bases: TGTGCCAGCTCACTTGTAACGGAAGAGACCCAGTACTTC.

This clonotype was found many times. The V call is TRBV15, the J call TRBJ1-1, with TRBD1 identical over 7 bases. This CDR3 comprises 14 residues. With 5 bases clipped from V and 5 bases from J, the junction kept 8 bases outside the gene matches. The V gene's germline CDR1 is LNHNV and CDR2 YYDKDF (reference sequence). CDR3 amino acids: CATSAHRGLTEAFF. CDR3 nucleotides: TGTGCCACCAGCGCACACAGGGGATTGACTGAAGCTTTCTTT.

At least ten counts were recorded for this clonotype. The chain carries TRBV7-2 and TRBJ1-6; maybe TRBD1 (5 bases). This CDR3 is built from 14 residues. Trimming stripped 5 bases from V and 10 bases from J, with 15 bases between. Germline-derived CDR1 and CDR2 are SGHTA and FQGNSA. Written as DNA, the CDR3 is TGTGCCAGCAGCCCGGTTCTACGGGGGTCACCCCTCCACTTT. Translation gives CASSPVLRGSPLHF.

This clonotype showed up many times. This chain joins TRBV6-1 and TRBJ2-7, with a possible D match to TRBD1 (5 bases). Trimming stripped 7 bases from V and 0 bases from J, with 16 bases between. CDR3 length: 15 residues. Germline values: CDR1 MNHNS, CDR2 SASEGT. The CDR3 loop is CASNDQGRSSYEQYF. CDR3 bases: TGTGCCAGCAATGATCAGGGTCGTAGCTCCTACGAGCAGTACTTC.

This clonotype was counted ten times or more. The chain recombines TRBV29-1 with TRBJ1-1; D gene unclear. Per the germline V gene, CDR1 is SQVTM and CDR2 is ANQGSEA. Trimming stripped 3 bases from V and 11 bases from J, with 4 bases between. The CDR3 consists of 8 residues. CDR3 sequence (DNA): TGCAGCGTTGATCAGGCTTTCTTT. Its translation is CSVDQAFF.

At least ten counts were recorded for this clonotype. The V and J genes are TRBV24-1 and TRBJ1-5, with D tentatively TRBD1 (6 bases). Trimming shortened V by 5 bases and J by 3 bases, and 10 bases separated the two germline ends. Germline loops: CDR1 KGHDR, CDR2 SFDVKD. This CDR3 is 14 amino acids long. The CDR3 nucleotides read TGTGCCACCAGTGCCCGGACAGTCAATCAGCCCCAGCATTTT. As protein: CATSARTVNQPQHF.